Below, one T cell receptor beta chain is given with its context. This record belongs to a study of blood T cell repertoires in COVID-19. The overall study: Sites in the United States, Italy and Spain provided acute and convalescent COVID-19 samples. Sources were T cells, B-cell-depleted T cells, or PBMCs; the material itself was cDNA or gDNA.

Original methodology: Researchers report that nucleated cell counts were estimated from reference gene primer amplification. Clones were sequenced by immunoSEQ multiplex PCR, and TCRdb holds only the in-frame ones, with some missing. The V and J calls and clone size were taken over from that table, and D and trimming were inferred from the DNA. This sample has just under 350,000 clones; 87% occur once, and the top ten carry roughly 6.3%. Seattle patients were enrolled while actively infected and followed longitudinally. There are 14 residues in the CDR3. Germline V lookup: CDR1 SGDLS, CDR2 YYNGEE. V was shortened by 1 base and J by 6 bases, with 11 bases between the two germline ends.

The sequence was collected from a woman in her fifties or sixties with COVID-19, enrolled during active disease. This chain uses TRBV9 with TRBJ2-1; perhaps TRBD2 as D (6 bases). Sequenced material: peripheral blood. CDR3 loop: CASSVSGTFNEQFF. Written as DNA, the CDR3 is TGTGCCAGCAGCGTATCCGGGACTTTCAATGAGCAGTTCTTC.